This TCR beta chain was sequenced for a study of blood T cells in healthy people across ages. Points from the study as a whole: Estimated diversity across one million T cells was deemed an underestimate. Possibly, changes in expanded clonotypes were confounded because donor CMV status was unknown. What prevented conclusive comparison of naive and antigen-experienced cells was that PBMCs were unsorted.

The second PCR ran about 6 to 12 cycles with a sample-barcoded 5' primer and J-beta primers. TCRdb used MiXCR to reprocess the 5' RACE reads, holding one entry per CDR3 protein. The sample holds 1,100,000 or so distinct CDR3 sequences, more than 35% seen once. V lost 11 bases to trimming and J lost 7 bases; unmatched junction nucleotides: 16. CDR1 is MNHNY and CDR2 is SVGAGI in the germline V gene (reference sequence). The CDR3 is 15 residues long. This clonotype was observed a few times. Its antigen is undetermined. The sample, about 9.2 milliliters of peripheral blood, was drawn from each donor. This chain uses TRBV6-6 with TRBJ2-1, with TRBD1 matching over 8 bases. What was sequenced was blood. This TCR came from a woman in her sixties or seventies in good health. CDR3 sequence reads: CAGRQGPFPGNEQFF. The CDR3, as DNA: TGTGCCGGAAGACAGGGGCCTTTCCCTGGGAATGAGCAGTTCTTC.